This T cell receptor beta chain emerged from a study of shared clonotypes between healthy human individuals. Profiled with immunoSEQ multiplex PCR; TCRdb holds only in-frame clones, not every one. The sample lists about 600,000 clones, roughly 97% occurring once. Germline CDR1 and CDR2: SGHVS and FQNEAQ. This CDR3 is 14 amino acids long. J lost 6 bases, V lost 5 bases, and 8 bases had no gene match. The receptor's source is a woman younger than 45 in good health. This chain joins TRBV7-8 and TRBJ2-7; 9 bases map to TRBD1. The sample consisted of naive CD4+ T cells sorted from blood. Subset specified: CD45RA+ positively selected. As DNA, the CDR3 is TGTGCCAGCAGCGCTACCGGGACAGGGCGCGAGCAGTACTTC. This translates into CASSATGTGREQYF.